This passage covers 32 T cell receptor beta chains from one sample sequenced in a study of shared clonotypes between healthy human individuals. Measured with immunoSEQ multiplex PCR; TCRdb has only the in-frame clones, and not every one. The top ten clones hold around 1.7% of a sample with about 680,000 clones, about 80% of them seen once. The sequenced sample consisted of memory CD4+ T cells sorted from blood. Subset given: CD45RA-negative fraction. The source is a woman aged 25 to 45 in good health.

The genes are TRBV28 and TRBJ2-7; D is undetermined. The CDR3 loop spans 14 amino acids. CDR1 and CDR2 from the germline V gene are MDHEN and SYDVKM. V shed 7 bases and J shed 5 bases, with 18 bases lying between them. CDR3 amino acids: CASTIPIAPDEQYF. For the CDR3, the DNA is TGTGCCAGCACTATTCCGATCGCCCCCGACGAGCAGTACTTC. Filled out from reference TRBV28 and TRBJ2-7, the complete variable domain reads DVKVTQSSRYLVKRTGEKVFLECVQDMDHENMFWYRQDPGLGLRLIYFSYDVKMKEKGDIPEGYSVSREKKERFSLILESASTNQTSMYLCASTIPIAPDEQYFGPGTRLTVT.

The J gene is TRBJ2-3, the V gene TRBV5-6, with D hard to call. V was cut by 2 bases and J by 6 bases, with 13 bases left in between. Germline V CDR1 and CDR2: SGHDT, YYEEEE. The CDR3 runs 14 residues. The CDR3 protein is CASSFRIGSDTQYF. The CDR3 DNA sequence: TGTGCCAGCAGCTTTAGAATAGGTTCGGATACGCAGTATTTT.

For this clone: Other DNA sequences from this sample encode an identical CDR3 as well. The rearrangement links TRBV2 to TRBJ2-5; no clear D gene. Germline CDR1 reads SNHLY; CDR2 reads FYNNEI. This CDR3 is 11 amino acids long. The V gene lost 7 bases and the J gene lost 2 bases, with 5 bases spanning the gap. The CDR3 DNA follows: TGTGCCAGCAAGGTTCAAGAGACCCAGTACTTC. Amino acid sequence: CASKVQETQYF.

The rearrangement uses TRBV4-1 and TRBJ2-5; 13 bases fit TRBD2. This CDR3 spans 18 amino acids. The germline CDR1 and CDR2 sequences are MGHRA and YSYEKL. The V and J ends lost 1 base and 3 bases, in that order; junction bases with no gene match: 8. In DNA, the CDR3 is TGCGCCAGCAGCCAAGGACTAGCGGGAGGACACCCCAAAGAGACCCAGTACTTC. Amino acids: CASSQGLAGGHPKETQYF.

The count of this clone is one. The chain joins TRBV7-4 to TRBJ1-5, with D maybe TRBD1 (5 bases). Germline CDR1 reads SGHVT; CDR2 reads SQSDAQ. This CDR3 is 16 amino acids long. The V end was cut by 1 base, the J end by 4 bases, with 14 bases between. Here the CDR3 reads CASSLVTARGNQPQHF. The CDR3 DNA reads as TGTGCCAGCAGCTTAGTGACAGCCAGAGGTAATCAGCCCCAGCATTTT.

J is TRBJ2-3 and V is TRBV5-1; a possible D gene is TRBD1 (5 bases). In germline, CDR1 is SGHRS, CDR2 YFSETQ. Trimming took off 0 bases at V and 2 bases at J, with 10 bases between the two ends. The CDR3 loop spans 15 amino acids. DNA for the CDR3: TGCGCCAGCAGCTTGGCGGCAGGGCCCACAGATACGCAGTATTTT. Encoded protein: CASSLAAGPTDTQYF.

This chain connects TRBV5-1 to TRBJ2-3, with a tentative D call TRBD1 (6 bases). CDR1 and CDR2 from the germline V gene are SGHRS and YFSETQ. The CDR3 has 15 amino acids. Trimming left V 1 base short and J 3 bases short, with 12 bases between. The CDR3 nucleotides read TGCGCCAGCAGCTTGAGTCTGGACAGAACAGATACGCAGTATTTT. Translation gives CASSLSLDRTDTQYF.

This clone was picked up a small number of times. The rearrangement links TRBV2 to TRBJ1-1, with D perhaps TRBD1 (5 bases). Trimming stripped 0 bases from V and 10 bases from J, with 24 bases between. The CDR3 totals 17 residues. Germline V gene data show CDR1 as SNHLY and CDR2 as FYNNEI. The CDR3 loop reads CASSEAGWSGARDGAFF. CDR3 in DNA: TGTGCCAGCAGTGAAGCGGGGTGGTCCGGGGCGAGGGATGGAGCTTTCTTT.

The V and J genes are TRBV19 and TRBJ2-1; 9 bases are shared with TRBD1. Germline CDR1 reads LNHDA; CDR2 reads SQIVND (reference sequence). V dropped 7 bases and J dropped 7; count of bases not matched to a gene: 8. CDR3 length: 14 amino acids. The CDR3 spells CASTLTGGLNEQFF. In DNA, the CDR3 is TGTGCCAGTACCCTGACAGGGGGTTTGAATGAGCAGTTCTTC.

The V call is TRBV11-2, the J call TRBJ2-2; 7 nucleotides agree with TRBD2. The CDR3 has 15 residues. CDR1 is SGHAT and CDR2 is FQNNGV in the germline V gene. V trimming: 5 bases; J trimming: 5 bases; junction bases outside the gene matches: 8. This CDR3 is CASSLGRGGTGELFF. The CDR3 DNA follows: TGTGCCAGCAGCCTTGGGAGGGGCGGAACCGGGGAGCTGTTTTTT.

This chain connects TRBV6-5 to TRBJ2-7; D assignment may be TRBD1 or TRBD2 (5 bases each). The CDR3 has 12 residues. Trimming removed 8 bases at V and 2 bases at J, with 10 bases between. The germline V gene encodes CDR1 MNHEY and CDR2 SVGAGI. DNA of the CDR3: TGTGCCAGCGGGACCCCTCCCTACGAGCAGTACTTC. Translated: CASGTPPYEQYF.

This chain uses TRBV7-2 with TRBJ2-1, with D unclear. The CDR3 extends over 15 amino acids. V shed 1 base and J shed 8 bases, with 15 bases lying between them. Germline CDR1 and CDR2: SGHTA and FQGNSA. The CDR3 is CASSLGVGRVHEQFF. The DNA for the CDR3 is TGTGCCAGCAGCTTAGGGGTTGGAAGGGTACATGAGCAGTTCTTC. Full variable domain (rest looked up from reference TRBV7-2 and TRBJ2-1): GAGVSQSPSNKVTEKGKDVELRCDPISGHTALYWYRQSLGQGLEFLIYFQGNSAPDKSGLPSDRFSAERTGGSVSTLTIQRTQQEDSAVYLCASSLGVGRVHEQFFGPGTRLTVL.

V is TRBV6-4 and J is TRBJ1-5; D might be TRBD1 (6 bases). CDR3 size: 13 residues. Looked up from germline, CDR1 is MRHNA and CDR2 is SNTAGT. With 6 bases removed from V and 4 bases from J, the gap between germline ends came to 10 bases. CDR3: CASSKDSNQPQHF. The CDR3 DNA reads TGTGCCAGCAGCAAGGACAGTAATCAGCCCCAGCATTTT.

The gene calls are TRBV9 and TRBJ2-1; 14 nucleotides line up with TRBD2. CDR1 is SGDLS and CDR2 is YYNGEE in the germline V gene. V gave up 4 bases and J gave up 6 bases; unmatched junction bases: 6. The length of the CDR3 is 16 residues. The CDR3 DNA sequence: TGTGCCAGCAGCCCCGGGACTAGCGGGAGTAGCAATGAGCAGTTCTTC. Its translation: CASSPGTSGSSNEQFF.

The V call is TRBV18, the J call TRBJ2-4; 7 bases align to TRBD2. Germline CDR1 is KGHSH and CDR2 is LQKENI. Trimming at V came to 3 bases and at J to 12 bases, leaving 17 bases not matched to a gene. This CDR3 is 16 amino acids long. The CDR3 DNA is TGTGCCAGCTCACCGCGCGCACCGGCGGGGGTTGAGGGTCAGTACTTC. It codes for CASSPRAPAGVEGQYF.

The chain combines TRBV7-2 with TRBJ2-1; 11 positions agree with TRBD2. The CDR3 runs to 15 residues. V was pared by 7 bases and J by 7 bases, with 9 bases of the junction left unmatched. Germline values: CDR1 SGHTA, CDR2 FQGNSA. The CDR3 loop reads CASTTPSGRFNEQFF. In DNA, the CDR3 is TGTGCCAGCACCACTCCTAGCGGGAGGTTTAATGAGCAGTTCTTC. Filled out from reference TRBV7-2 and TRBJ2-1, the complete variable domain reads GAGVSQSPSNKVTEKGKDVELRCDPISGHTALYWYRQSLGQGLEFLIYFQGNSAPDKSGLPSDRFSAERTGGSVSTLTIQRTQQEDSAVYLCASTTPSGRFNEQFFGPGTRLTVL.

The chain recombines TRBV5-1 with TRBJ2-2, with 10 nucleotides matching TRBD2. This CDR3 region has 16 residues. The ends lost 1 base at V and 7 bases at J; junction bases unmatched: 7. CDR1 is SGHRS, CDR2 YFSETQ, per germline. The CDR3 region has the DNA TGCGCCAGCAGCTTGTACGGGACTAGCGTAAACGGGGAGCTGTTTTTT. Translating gives CASSLYGTSVNGELFF.

This sequence joins TRBV7-9 and TRBJ1-1; D is undetermined. Between the trimmed V and J ends, which lost 5 bases and 2 bases, there was a span of 12 bases. The germline gives CDR1 SEHNR, CDR2 FQNEAQ (reference sequence). The CDR3 covers 14 residues. The CDR3 coding sequence is TGTGCCAGCAGCCCAGTAGGAGTTAACACTGAAGCTTTCTTT. As protein: CASSPVGVNTEAFF.

The V gene is TRBV27, the J gene TRBJ2-1; 12 bases are shared with TRBD2. J was trimmed by 9 bases and V by 8 bases; bases with no gene match: 14. The CDR3 spans 16 residues. Germline V gives CDR1 MNHEY, CDR2 SMNVEV (reference sequence). CDR3 nucleotides: TGTGCCAGCGCAACCGGCTGGACTAGCGGGAAGGGTGAGCAGTTCTTC. Translated: CASATGWTSGKGEQFF.

The chain uses TRBV5-6 and TRBJ2-7; 8 bases are a match to TRBD2. In germline, CDR1 is SGHDT, CDR2 YYEEEE. The J segment lost 3 bases and the V segment lost 1 base, leaving 9 bases of the junction unmatched. CDR3 size: 16 residues. CDR3 protein: CASSLFNGRALYEQYF. CDR3 bases: TGTGCCAGCAGCTTGTTTAACGGGAGGGCCCTCTACGAGCAGTACTTC.

The chain combines TRBV11-1 with TRBJ2-7, with TRBD1 as a possible D gene (5 bases). The CDR3 is 13 residues long. V lost 5 bases and J lost 2, with 10 bases in between. Germline V gene sequence: CDR1 SGHAT, CDR2 FQDESV (reference sequence). Here the CDR3 reads CASSPRQTYEQYF. CDR3 in DNA: TGTGCCAGCAGCCCACGACAGACCTACGAGCAGTACTTC.

The rearrangement uses TRBV30 and TRBJ2-1, with TRBD2 as a possible D gene (6 bases). Germline V CDR1 and CDR2: GTSNPN, SVGIG (reference sequence). This CDR3 has 15 residues. Between the trimmed V and J ends, which lost 2 bases and 4 bases, there was a span of 15 bases. In DNA, the CDR3 is TGTGCCTGGAGTAAGGGAAGCGGGCTTTACAATGAGCAGTTCTTC. Translation gives CAWSKGSGLYNEQFF.

The chain carries TRBV7-7 and TRBJ2-1; 13 nucleotides agree with TRBD2. V lost 6 bases, J lost 9 bases, and 8 bases stayed unmatched. CDR1 is SSHAT, CDR2 FNYEAQ, per germline (reference sequence). The CDR3 has 15 amino acids. In DNA, the CDR3 is TGTGCCAGCAGTCCACTAGCGGGAGGGCCTGGTGAGCAGTTCTTC. This translates into CASSPLAGGPGEQFF.

J is TRBJ2-1 and V is TRBV27; 14 positions agree with TRBD2. The CDR3 covers 17 residues. CDR1 and CDR2 (germline): MNHEY, SMNVEV (reference sequence). V was clipped by 3 bases and J by 8 bases; unmatched bases: 9. The CDR3 DNA sequence: TGTGCCAGCAGTTTTCCGGGACTAGCGGGAGTATCCCATGAGCAGTTCTTC. Its protein product is CASSFPGLAGVSHEQFF.

This clone was found a few times. The V gene is TRBV14, the J gene TRBJ1-1; perhaps TRBD1 as D (6 bases). With 1 base removed from V and 5 bases from J, the gap between germline ends came to 11 bases. The CDR3 extends over 14 amino acids. CDR1 SGHDN and CDR2 FVKESK come from the germline V gene. The CDR3 loop reads CASSQVLRGTEAFF. DNA for the CDR3: TGTGCCAGCAGCCAAGTACTCAGGGGAACTGAAGCTTTCTTT.

This rearrangement joins TRBV11-2 to TRBJ2-1, with 8 bases lining up with TRBD2. The trim removed 4 bases at V and 7 bases at J, leaving 12 bases unmatched. The CDR3 spans 16 residues. Germline V gene lookup returns CDR1 SGHAT and CDR2 FQNNGV. CDR3 bases: TGTGCCAGCAGCTCGGGGGGGTCTAGGCGGGCGAATGAGCAGTTCTTC. Its protein is CASSSGGSRRANEQFF. The full variable domain, rest sourced from reference TRBV11-2 and TRBJ2-1, is EAGVAQSPRYKIIEKRQSVAFWCNPISGHATLYWYQQILGQGPKLLIQFQNNGVVDDSQLPKDRFSAERLKGVDSTLKIQPAKLEDSAVYLCASSSGGSRRANEQFFGPGTRLTVL.

This clone has only a few counts. The genes are TRBV29-1 and TRBJ2-7, with 9 positions matching TRBD2. The germline V gene has CDR1 SQVTM and CDR2 ANQGSEA. The V segment lost 5 bases and the J segment 4 bases; nucleotides outside the gene matches: 9. There are 14 residues in the CDR3. CDR3 coding DNA: TGCAGCGTTCGACGACTAGCGGAAAGTTACGAGCAGTACTTC. Translating it yields CSVRRLAESYEQYF.

The chain has TRBV19 and TRBJ1-2; D unresolved. The germline V gene has CDR1 LNHDA and CDR2 SQIVND (reference sequence). V dropped 1 base and J dropped 2 bases, with 5 bases sitting between them. The length of the CDR3 is 13 residues. The CDR3 loop reads CASSIVGNYGYTF. CDR3 nucleotides: TGTGCCAGTAGTATAGTGGGGAACTATGGCTACACCTTC.

This chain joins TRBV7-7 and TRBJ2-2, with no clear D. Trimming removed 4 bases from V and 3 bases from J, with 9 bases in between. The CDR3 totals 14 residues. Germline V CDR1 and CDR2: SSHAT, FNYEAQ (reference sequence). The CDR3 sequence: CASSSQIDTGELFF. Written as DNA, the CDR3 is TGTGCCAGCAGCTCCCAGATAGACACCGGGGAGCTGTTTTTT.

This chain links TRBV7-3 with TRBJ2-3, with D uncertain. In germline, CDR1 is SGHTA, CDR2 FQGTGA. V lost 5 bases to trimming and J lost 3 bases, with 15 bases between them. The CDR3 runs 15 residues. The CDR3 spells CASSPSLSITDTQYF. CDR3 nucleotide sequence: TGTGCCAGCAGCCCCAGCCTGTCGATAACAGATACGCAGTATTTT.

A remark on this clone: Within the sample, other DNA sequences also encode this same CDR3. The chain carries TRBV6-5 and TRBJ1-4; D remains unclear. Germline V gene sequence: CDR1 MNHEY, CDR2 SVGAGI. Trimming cost V 0 bases and J 4 bases, with 6 bases left between them. The CDR3 loop spans 14 amino acids. The CDR3 DNA is TGTGCCAGCAGTTACTCAACCGGTAATGAAAAACTGTTTTTT. Translation: CASSYSTGNEKLFF.

This clone was counted a single time. The V call is TRBV4-2, the J call TRBJ2-7, with TRBD1 matching over 7 bases. CDR1 is LGHNA and CDR2 is YNFKEQ in the germline V gene. The ends lost 0 bases at V and 3 bases at J; junction bases unmatched: 8. The CDR3 sequence is 16 residues long. CDR3 in DNA: TGTGCCAGCAGCCAAGAGTCGGCAGGGGGACGCTACGAGCAGTACTTC. Its protein is CASSQESAGGRYEQYF.